Sequencing of this TCR beta chain was carried out in a study of human T cells and chemical hapten exposure. TCRdb itself ran the RACE reads through MiXCR, one entry per CDR3 protein. The sample carries around 340,000 distinct CDR3 sequences, around 7% recorded once. The germline CDR1 and CDR2 sequences are DFQATT and SNEGSKA (reference sequence). V was pared by 3 bases and J by 0 bases, with 5 bases of the junction left unmatched. The CDR3 length is 16 residues. Documented time point: patch test 1, 2 weeks after DPC sensitization. Noted treatment: therapeutic diphenylcyclopropenone sensitization with weekly scalp DPC.

This receptor was taken from a woman between 18 and 29 years old with alopecia areata. Some clones in this sample may be carry-over from other donors' samples. This material consisted of whole blood, taken in connection with sensitization to the hapten diphenylcyclopropenone (DPC). The V call is TRBV20-1, the J call TRBJ1-3; 10 bases are a match to TRBD1. CDR3 loop: CSARRTGGYSGNTIYF. In DNA form, the CDR3 reads TGCAGTGCTAGGCGGACAGGGGGTTACTCTGGAAACACCATATATTTT.